The 13 T cell receptor beta chains below were found in one sample sequenced in a study of T-cell memory formation after mild COVID-19. TCRdb reprocessed the 5' RACE reads with MiXCR, giving one entry per CDR3 protein. The repertoire holds around 140,000 distinct CDR3 sequences, with roughly a quarter as singletons. Sequenced: PBMCs or a T cell subset sorted from them (not recorded which). The receptors shown here come from an adult woman who had mild COVID-19 (a few samples of this study predate the infection). Cell type and time point are not known.

The CDR3 DNA reads as TGTGCCAGCAGCTTAAGGGCGAACACCGGGGAGCTGTTTTTT. Its translation: CASSLRANTGELFF. The chain joins TRBV7-8 to TRBJ2-2, with no clear D. This CDR3 contains 14 residues. Germline loops: CDR1 SGHVS, CDR2 FQNEAQ. V dropped 2 bases and J dropped 0 bases, with 4 bases sitting between them.

This clonotype was counted between two and nine times. The J gene is TRBJ1-1, the V gene TRBV7-9, with 7 bases matching TRBD1. The CDR3 consists of 17 residues. Germline-derived CDR1 and CDR2 are SEHNR and FQNEAQ (reference sequence). V gave up 7 bases and J gave up 5 bases; unmatched junction bases: 19. The CDR3 reads CASIPTGTPTRGTEAFF. DNA of the CDR3: TGTGCCAGCATCCCGACAGGGACCCCAACTCGGGGGACTGAAGCTTTCTTT.

V is TRBV14 and J is TRBJ2-1, with TRBD2 as a possible D gene (6 bases). V was shortened by 1 base and J by 0 bases, with 13 bases between the two germline ends. This CDR3 is 17 amino acids long. CDR1 is SGHDN, CDR2 FVKESK, per germline. The CDR3 DNA reads TGTGCCAGCAGCCAAGGACCGGGACTGAGCTCCTACAATGAGCAGTTCTTC. Its protein is CASSQGPGLSSYNEQFF.

This clonotype was seen a few times. V and J are TRBV24-1 and TRBJ1-4; TRBD1 matches 12 bases. J lost 8 bases, V lost 5 bases, and 5 bases had no gene match. This CDR3 region has 15 residues. The germline CDR1 and CDR2 sequences are KGHDR and SFDVKD. DNA of the CDR3: TGTGCCACCAGTGGTACCGGGACAGGGGGCGAAAAACTGTTTTTT. Protein: CATSGTGTGGEKLFF.

The J gene is TRBJ2-3, the V gene TRBV24-1; 13 positions match TRBD2. The CDR3 runs 17 residues. Germline trimming cut 3 bases from V and 2 bases from J; bases unmatched to any gene: 4. Per the germline V gene, CDR1 is KGHDR and CDR2 is SFDVKD. CDR3 protein: CATSDRTSGGLTDTQYF. Written as DNA, the CDR3 is TGTGCCACCAGTGATCGGACTAGCGGGGGCCTCACAGATACGCAGTATTTT.

The gene calls are TRBV7-9 and TRBJ2-5; TRBD1 matches 7 bases. The CDR3 contains 16 residues. The V gene's germline CDR1 is SEHNR and CDR2 FQNEAQ (reference sequence). The trim removed 5 bases at V and 5 bases at J, leaving 14 bases unmatched. CDR3: CASSPKPDRNRETQYF. For the CDR3, the DNA is TGTGCCAGCAGCCCCAAACCGGACAGGAACCGGGAGACCCAGTACTTC. The full variable domain, rest sourced from reference TRBV7-9 and TRBJ2-5, is DTGVSQNPRHKITKRGQNVTFRCDPISEHNRLYWYRQTLGQGPEFLTYFQNEAQLEKSRLLSDRFSAERPKGSFSTLEIQRTEQGDSAMYLCASSPKPDRNRETQYFGPGTRLLVL.

V gene TRBV6-6 combines with J gene TRBJ2-7; possible D gene TRBD2, 5 bases. CDR1 is MNHNY, CDR2 SVGAGI, per germline (reference sequence). The V end was cut by 5 bases, the J end by 6 bases, with 14 bases between. CDR3 length: 13 residues. CDR3 sequence (DNA): TGTGCCAGCAGTGGCGTCGCGGGCGGCGAGCAGTACTTC. Protein: CASSGVAGGEQYF.

The rearrangement uses TRBV20-1 and TRBJ2-1, with 7 bases aligning to TRBD2. J gave up 3 bases and V 5 bases, and 4 bases lay outside the gene matches. This CDR3 is 13 amino acids long. CDR1 DFQATT and CDR2 SNEGSKA come from the germline V gene (reference sequence). CDR3 nucleotides: TGCAGTGCTCGGCGGGAGCACTACAATGAGCAGTTCTTC. Amino acid sequence: CSARREHYNEQFF.

The table lists this clonotype with a few counts. V is TRBV11-3 and J is TRBJ2-7; TRBD2 aligns across 8 bases. The CDR3 contains 15 residues. Germline CDR1 reads SGHNT; CDR2 reads YENEEA. After removal of 6 bases from V and 6 bases from J, the junction contained 13 bases not matched to a gene. The CDR3 loop reads CASRDPSGSVGEQYF. The CDR3 DNA reads as TGTGCCAGCAGGGATCCGAGCGGGAGTGTTGGCGAGCAGTACTTC.

By proportion, this clonotype is medium-sized. The V call is TRBV6-5, the J call TRBJ2-7; D possibly corresponds to TRBD1 (6 bases). The V end lost 0 bases, the J end lost 0 bases, and 9 bases lay between the germline ends. The CDR3 sequence is 15 residues long. Germline-derived CDR1 and CDR2 are MNHEY and SVGAGI. DNA for the CDR3: TGTGCCAGCAGTTACTCGGCGGACAGCTCCTACGAGCAGTACTTC. This translates into CASSYSADSSYEQYF.

V usage is TRBV12-3 or TRBV12-4 and J usage is TRBJ2-7, with 7 positions matching TRBD1. CDR3 size: 16 residues. The ends lost 5 bases at V and 1 base at J; junction bases unmatched: 11. As DNA, the CDR3 is TGTGCCAGCAGTCCGCACAGGGGAACTAAATCCTACGAGCAGTACTTC. Amino acid sequence: CASSPHRGTKSYEQYF.

This rearrangement joins TRBV7-9 to TRBJ1-2; D remains ambiguous. Looked up from germline, CDR1 is SEHNR and CDR2 is FQNEAQ (reference sequence). The CDR3 has 17 residues. V lost 5 bases, J lost 0 bases, and 19 bases lay in between. CDR3 loop: CASSEHLRGSTNYGYTF. CDR3 DNA sequence: TGTGCCAGCAGCGAACATCTCCGCGGGAGCACTAACTATGGCTACACCTTC.

This clonotype was picked up a small number of times. The rearrangement uses TRBV5-1 and TRBJ2-7; tentatively, D is TRBD2 (6 bases). The germline V gene encodes CDR1 SGHRS and CDR2 YFSETQ. The CDR3 is 13 amino acids. The V end was cut by 3 bases, the J end by 3 bases, with 10 bases between. This CDR3 is CASSWRDGYEQYF. The DNA for the CDR3 is TGCGCCAGCAGCTGGAGGGACGGCTACGAGCAGTACTTC.